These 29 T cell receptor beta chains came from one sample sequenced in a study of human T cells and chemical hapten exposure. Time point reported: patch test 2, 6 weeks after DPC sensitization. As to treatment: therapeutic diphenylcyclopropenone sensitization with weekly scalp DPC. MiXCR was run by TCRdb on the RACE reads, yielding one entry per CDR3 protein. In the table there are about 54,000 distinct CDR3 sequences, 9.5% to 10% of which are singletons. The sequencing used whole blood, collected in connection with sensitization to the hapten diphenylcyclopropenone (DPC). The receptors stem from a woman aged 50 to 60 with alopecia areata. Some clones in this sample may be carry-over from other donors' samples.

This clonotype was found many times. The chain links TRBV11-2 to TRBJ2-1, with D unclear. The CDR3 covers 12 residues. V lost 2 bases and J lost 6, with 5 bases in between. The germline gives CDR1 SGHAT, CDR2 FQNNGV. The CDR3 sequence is CASSLTANEQFF. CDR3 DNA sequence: TGTGCCAGCAGCTTAACAGCCAATGAGCAGTTCTTC.

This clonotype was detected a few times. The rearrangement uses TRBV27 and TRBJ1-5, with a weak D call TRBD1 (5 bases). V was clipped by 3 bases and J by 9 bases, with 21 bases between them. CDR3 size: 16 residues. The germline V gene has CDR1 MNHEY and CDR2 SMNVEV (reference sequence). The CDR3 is CASSLSSQGALRPQHF. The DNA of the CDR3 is TGTGCCAGCAGTTTGTCATCGCAGGGAGCCCTGAGGCCCCAGCATTTT.

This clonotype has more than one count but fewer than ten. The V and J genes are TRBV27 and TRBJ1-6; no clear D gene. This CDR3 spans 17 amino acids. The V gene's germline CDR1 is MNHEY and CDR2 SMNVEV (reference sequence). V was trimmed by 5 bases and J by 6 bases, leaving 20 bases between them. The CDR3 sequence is CASSPTAGLGGNSPLHF. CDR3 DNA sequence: TGTGCCAGCAGTCCCACGGCCGGTCTCGGCGGTAATTCACCCCTCCACTTT.

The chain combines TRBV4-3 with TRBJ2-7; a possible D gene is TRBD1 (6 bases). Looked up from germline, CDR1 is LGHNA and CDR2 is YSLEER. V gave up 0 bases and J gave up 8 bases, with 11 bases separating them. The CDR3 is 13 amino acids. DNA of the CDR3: TGCGCCAGCAGCCAAGATAGGGGGAATAAGCAGTACTTC. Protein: CASSQDRGNKQYF.

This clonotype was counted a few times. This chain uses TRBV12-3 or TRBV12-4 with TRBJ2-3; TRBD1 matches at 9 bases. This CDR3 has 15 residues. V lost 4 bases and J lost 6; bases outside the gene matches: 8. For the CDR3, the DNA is TGTGCCAGCAGTTCGGGACAGGGTGAGTCGGATACGCAGTATTTT. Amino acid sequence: CASSSGQGESDTQYF.

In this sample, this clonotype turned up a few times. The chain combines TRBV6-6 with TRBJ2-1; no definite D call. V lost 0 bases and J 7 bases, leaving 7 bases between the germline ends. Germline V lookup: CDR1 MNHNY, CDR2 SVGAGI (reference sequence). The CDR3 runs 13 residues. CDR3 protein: CASSYSAENEQFF. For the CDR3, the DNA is TGTGCCAGCAGTTACTCCGCTGAAAATGAGCAGTTCTTC.

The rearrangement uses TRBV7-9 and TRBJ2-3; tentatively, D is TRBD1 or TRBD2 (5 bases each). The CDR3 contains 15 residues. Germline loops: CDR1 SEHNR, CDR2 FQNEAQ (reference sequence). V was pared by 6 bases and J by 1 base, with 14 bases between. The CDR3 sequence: CASSGGRDRTDTQYF. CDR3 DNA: TGTGCCAGCAGTGGGGGACGGGATCGCACAGATACGCAGTATTTT.

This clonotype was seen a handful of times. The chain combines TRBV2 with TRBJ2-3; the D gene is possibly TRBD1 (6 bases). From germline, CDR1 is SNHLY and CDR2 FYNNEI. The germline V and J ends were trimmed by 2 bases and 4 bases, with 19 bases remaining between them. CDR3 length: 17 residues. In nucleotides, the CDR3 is TGTGCCAGCAGTGAATCCCGGGACACCAAAATTCCAGATACGCAGTATTTT. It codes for CASSESRDTKIPDTQYF.

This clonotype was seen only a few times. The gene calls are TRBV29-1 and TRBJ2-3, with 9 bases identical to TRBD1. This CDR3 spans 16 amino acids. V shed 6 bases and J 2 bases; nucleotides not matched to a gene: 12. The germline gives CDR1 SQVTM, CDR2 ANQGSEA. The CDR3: CSVPPATGGPTDTQYF. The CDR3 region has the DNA TGCAGCGTCCCCCCAGCAACAGGGGGCCCCACAGATACGCAGTATTTT.

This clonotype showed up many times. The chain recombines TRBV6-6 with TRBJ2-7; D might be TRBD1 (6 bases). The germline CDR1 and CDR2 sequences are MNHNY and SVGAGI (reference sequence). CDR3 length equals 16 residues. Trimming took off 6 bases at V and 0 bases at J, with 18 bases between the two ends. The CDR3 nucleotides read TGTGCCAGCAGCGCCCCCCCCACAGGGAGCTCCTACGAGCAGTACTTC. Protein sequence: CASSAPPTGSSYEQYF.

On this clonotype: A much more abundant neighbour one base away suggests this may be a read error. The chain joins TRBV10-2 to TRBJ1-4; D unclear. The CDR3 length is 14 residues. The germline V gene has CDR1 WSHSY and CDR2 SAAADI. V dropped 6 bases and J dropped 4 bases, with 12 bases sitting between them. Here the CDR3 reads CASSVLVSNEKLFF. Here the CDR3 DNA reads TGCGCCAGCAGCGTATTAGTCAGTAATGAAAAACTGTTTTTT.

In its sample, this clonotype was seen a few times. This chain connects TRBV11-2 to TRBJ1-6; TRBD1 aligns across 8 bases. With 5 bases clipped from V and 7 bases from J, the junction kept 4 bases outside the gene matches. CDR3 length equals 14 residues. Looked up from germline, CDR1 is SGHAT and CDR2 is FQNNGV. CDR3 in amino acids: CASSGRTGNSPLHF. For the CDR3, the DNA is TGTGCCAGCAGCGGCAGGACAGGGAATTCACCCCTCCACTTT.

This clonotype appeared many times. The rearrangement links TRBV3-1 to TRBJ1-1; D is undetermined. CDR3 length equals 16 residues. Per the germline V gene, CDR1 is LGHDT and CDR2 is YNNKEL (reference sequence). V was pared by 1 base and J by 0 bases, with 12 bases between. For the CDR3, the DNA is TGTGCCAGCAGCCAAGGACGGTCGTTACTGAACACTGAAGCTTTCTTT. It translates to CASSQGRSLLNTEAFF. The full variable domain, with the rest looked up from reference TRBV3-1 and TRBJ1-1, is DTAVSQTPKYLVTQMGNDKSIKCEQNLGHDTMYWYKQDSKKFLKIMFSYNNKELIINETVPNRFSPKSPDKAHLNLHINSLELGDSAVYFCASSQGRSLLNTEAFFGQGTRLTVV.

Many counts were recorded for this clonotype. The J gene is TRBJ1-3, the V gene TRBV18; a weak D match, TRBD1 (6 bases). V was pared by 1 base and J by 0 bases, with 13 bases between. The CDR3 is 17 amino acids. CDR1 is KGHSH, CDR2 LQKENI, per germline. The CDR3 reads CASSPRASGDSGNTIYF. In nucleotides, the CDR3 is TGTGCCAGCTCACCACGTGCATCAGGGGACTCTGGAAACACCATATATTTT. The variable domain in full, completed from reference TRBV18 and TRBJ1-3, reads NAGVMQNPRHLVRRRGQEARLRCSPMKGHSHVYWYRQLPEEGLKFMVYLQKENIIDESGMPKERFSAEFPKEGPSILRIQQVVRGDSAAYFCASSPRASGDSGNTIYFGEGSWLTVV.

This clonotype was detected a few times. In DNA form, the CDR3 reads TGTGCCAGCAGCTCGGGACTAGCGGGGGTCACCACCTACGAGCAGTACTTC. As protein: CASSSGLAGVTTYEQYF. This chain uses TRBV7-9 with TRBJ2-7; 14 bases are a match to TRBD2. The CDR3 is made up of 17 amino acids. J lost 2 bases, V lost 4 bases, and 7 bases had no gene match. Germline CDR1 and CDR2: SEHNR and FQNEAQ (reference sequence).

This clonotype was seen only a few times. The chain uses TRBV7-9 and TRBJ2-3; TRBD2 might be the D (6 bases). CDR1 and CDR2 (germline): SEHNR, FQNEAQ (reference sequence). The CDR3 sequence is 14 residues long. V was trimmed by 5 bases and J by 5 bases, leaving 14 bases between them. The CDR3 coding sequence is TGTGCCAGCAGCCTGAGTACCGGGGGAGATACGCAGTATTTT. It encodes CASSLSTGGDTQYF.

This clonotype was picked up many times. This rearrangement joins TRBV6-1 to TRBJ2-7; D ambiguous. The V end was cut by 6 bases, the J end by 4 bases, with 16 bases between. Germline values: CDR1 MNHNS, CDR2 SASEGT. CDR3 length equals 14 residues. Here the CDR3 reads CASRFGLPKYEQYF. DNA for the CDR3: TGTGCCAGCAGGTTCGGATTACCCAAGTACGAGCAGTACTTC.

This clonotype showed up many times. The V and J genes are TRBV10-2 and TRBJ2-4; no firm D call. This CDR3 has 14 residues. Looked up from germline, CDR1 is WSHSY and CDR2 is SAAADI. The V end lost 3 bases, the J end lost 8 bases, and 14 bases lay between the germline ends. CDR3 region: CASSDVGGRDIQYF. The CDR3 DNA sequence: TGCGCCAGCAGTGATGTGGGCGGTAGGGACATTCAGTACTTC.

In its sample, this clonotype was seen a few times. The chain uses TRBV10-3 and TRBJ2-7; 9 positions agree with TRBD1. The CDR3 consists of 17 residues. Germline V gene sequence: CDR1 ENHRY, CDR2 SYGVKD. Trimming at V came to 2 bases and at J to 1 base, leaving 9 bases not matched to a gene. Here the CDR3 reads CAISEPGTGRGSYEQYF. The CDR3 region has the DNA TGTGCCATCAGTGAGCCCGGGACAGGGAGGGGTTCCTACGAGCAGTACTTC.

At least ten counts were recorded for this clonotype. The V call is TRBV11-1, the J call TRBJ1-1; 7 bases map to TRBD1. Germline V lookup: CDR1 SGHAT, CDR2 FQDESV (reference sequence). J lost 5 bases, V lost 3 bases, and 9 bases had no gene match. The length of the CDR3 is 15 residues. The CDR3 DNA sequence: TGTGCCAGCAGCTTGCTTCAGGGGGGGCTAACTGAAGCTTTCTTT. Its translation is CASSLLQGGLTEAFF.

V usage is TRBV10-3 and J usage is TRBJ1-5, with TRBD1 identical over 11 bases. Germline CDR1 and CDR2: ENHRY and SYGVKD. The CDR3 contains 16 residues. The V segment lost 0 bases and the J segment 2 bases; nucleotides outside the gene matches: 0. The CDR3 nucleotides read TGTGCCATCAGTGAGTCGGGACAGGGGGGCAATCAGCCCCAGCATTTT. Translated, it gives CAISESGQGGNQPQHF.

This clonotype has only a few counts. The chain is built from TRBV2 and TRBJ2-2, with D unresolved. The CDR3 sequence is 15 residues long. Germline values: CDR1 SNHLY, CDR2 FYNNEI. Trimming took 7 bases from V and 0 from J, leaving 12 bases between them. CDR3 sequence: CASTFGLANTGELFF. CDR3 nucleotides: TGTGCCAGCACCTTTGGGCTCGCGAACACCGGGGAGCTGTTTTTT.

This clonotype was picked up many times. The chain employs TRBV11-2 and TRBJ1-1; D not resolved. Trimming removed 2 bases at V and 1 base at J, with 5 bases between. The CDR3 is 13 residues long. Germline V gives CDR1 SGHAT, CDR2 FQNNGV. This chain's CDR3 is CASSLSRNTEAFF. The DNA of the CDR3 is TGTGCCAGCAGCTTATCTCGGAACACTGAAGCTTTCTTT.

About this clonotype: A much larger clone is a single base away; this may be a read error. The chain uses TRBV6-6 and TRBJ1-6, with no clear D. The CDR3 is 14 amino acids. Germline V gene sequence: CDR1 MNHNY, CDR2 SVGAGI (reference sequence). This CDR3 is CVSGLGKFNSPLHF. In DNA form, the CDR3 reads TGTGTCAGCGGGTTAGGGAAGTTTAACTCACCCCTCCACTTT.

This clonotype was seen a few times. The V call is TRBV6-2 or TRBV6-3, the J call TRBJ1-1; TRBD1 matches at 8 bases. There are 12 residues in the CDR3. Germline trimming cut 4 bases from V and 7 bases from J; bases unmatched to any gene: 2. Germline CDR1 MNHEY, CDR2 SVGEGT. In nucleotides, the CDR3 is TGTGCCAGCAGTTGGACAGGGAGTGAAGCTTTCTTT. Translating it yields CASSWTGSEAFF.

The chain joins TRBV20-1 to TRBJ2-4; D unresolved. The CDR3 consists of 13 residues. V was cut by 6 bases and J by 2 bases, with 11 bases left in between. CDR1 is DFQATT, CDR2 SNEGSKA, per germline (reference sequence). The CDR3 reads CSATHNSKNIQYF. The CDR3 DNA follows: TGCAGTGCAACCCATAACTCCAAAAACATTCAGTACTTC.

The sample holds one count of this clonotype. The CDR3 nucleotides are TGTGCCAGCAGTTTATTGAGGGTATCAGGGCCCATAGATACGCAGTATTTT. Residues: CASSLLRVSGPIDTQYF. The chain carries TRBV28 and TRBJ2-3; D possibly uses TRBD1 or TRBD2 (5 bases each). Trimming pared 1 base from V and 5 bases from J, leaving 19 bases between. The CDR3 contains 17 residues. Per germline, CDR1 MDHEN and CDR2 SYDVKM. The complete variable domain, with remaining parts taken from reference TRBV28 and TRBJ2-3, reads DVKVTQSSRYLVKRTGEKVFLECVQDMDHENMFWYRQDPGLGLRLIYFSYDVKMKEKGDIPEGYSVSREKKERFSLILESASTNQTSMYLCASSLLRVSGPIDTQYFGPGTRLTVL.

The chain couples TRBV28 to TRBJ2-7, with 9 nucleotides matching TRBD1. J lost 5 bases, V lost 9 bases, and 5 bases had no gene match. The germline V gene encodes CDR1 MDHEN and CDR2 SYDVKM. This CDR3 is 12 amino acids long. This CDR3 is CASTGGRDEQYF. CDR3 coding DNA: TGTGCCAGTACAGGGGGCAGGGACGAGCAGTACTTC.

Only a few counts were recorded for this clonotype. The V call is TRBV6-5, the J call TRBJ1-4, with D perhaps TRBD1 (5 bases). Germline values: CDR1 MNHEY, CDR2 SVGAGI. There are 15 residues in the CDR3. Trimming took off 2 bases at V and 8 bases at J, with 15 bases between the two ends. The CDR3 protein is CASSYQPGTGEKLFF. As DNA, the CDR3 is TGTGCCAGCAGTTACCAACCAGGGACGGGGGAAAAACTGTTTTTT.